This TCR beta chain was recovered during a study of type 1 regulatory T cells (dated by TCRdb to the early 2020s). About the study as a whole: The study characterized an in vitro protocol that generated a Tr1-enriched, alloantigen-specific CD4 T cell product named T-allo10. T-allo10 was being tested clinically in patients with hematological malignancies who were undergoing allogeneic hematopoietic stem cell transplantation. General study outcomes and caveats: Tr1 cells showed a more restricted TCR repertoire than non-Tr1 cells, which the study interpreted as alloantigen-induced clonal expansion.

This clonotype has just a few counts. Its antigen remains undetermined. Base qualities are not at hand, and no much larger clone is one base apart. The CDR3 has 14 amino acids, counting the end cysteine and phenylalanine. CDR3 DNA only is kept here, 42 bases in frame from base 1. Per the germline V gene, SGHTA is the CDR1 and FQGNSA is the CDR2. Deletion took 2 bases off V and 2 bases off J, with a span of 9 bases between the germline ends. The listed sequencing device is Illumina MiSeq. TCRdb reran the public reads through fastp at Q25 and MiXCR, keeping productive beta chains. Rows are unified per CDR3 protein, each entry keeping the most common DNA and genes. A total of fewer than 75,000 distinct CDR3 sequences appear in this sample, about 50% of them only once. The top ten constitute 2% to 2.5% of the sample.

The specimen sequenced was cultured non-Tr1 T cells, either the whole culture or a sorted T cell fraction (not recorded which). The cell subset or site label, read with the paper, signifies: non-Tr1 population from the T-allo10 product. Recombination linked TRBV7-2 to TRBJ1-2; no D gene call is confident. This receptor was identified in a human donor in good health. This receptor has the CDR3 CASSLRILNYGYTF. The DNA sequence is as follows: TGTGCCAGCAGCTTAAGGATATTGAACTATGGCTACACCTTC.